This T cell receptor beta chain was identified in a study of blood T cell repertoires in COVID-19. Clones were sequenced by immunoSEQ multiplex PCR, and TCRdb holds only the in-frame ones, with some missing. The sample has approximately 210,000 clones, around 81% seen once. Per germline, CDR1 SGDLS and CDR2 YYNGEE. The CDR3 runs 14 residues. Germline trimming cut 3 bases from V and 7 bases from J; bases unmatched to any gene: 8. Only a few counts were recorded for this clone. Participant ages covered 18 to 89 years across about two dozen US areas. The TCR originated in a man in his thirties or forties with acute COVID-19. Source material: PBMCs or T cells enriched from blood (not recorded which). The V call is TRBV9, the J call TRBJ1-2; 8 bases are a match to TRBD1. CDR3 DNA: TGTGCCAGCAGCGCCTCGGGACAGGCTGTTGGCTACACCTTC. Protein sequence: CASSASGQAVGYTF.